This T cell receptor beta chain derives from a study of shared clonotypes between healthy human individuals (dated by TCRdb to about 2020). Notes on the research overall: A couple of women and a few men aged 18 to 49 years were included in the cohort. For each donor, CD4 naive and CD4 memory were each given three plates, CD8 naive was given two plates, and CD8 memory was given one plate. The study deeply sequenced blood TCR repertoires of several healthy adults to estimate repertoire size and the extent of clonotype sharing between individuals. Different laboratories and diverse techniques were used to prepare libraries and sequence TCR repertoires, to increase sequencing depth and limit assay-specific biases. Per donor, leukapheresis produced somewhere between about 0.94 and 10 billion PBMCs.

Using the deep immunoSEQ assay, multiplex PCR amplified TCR CDR3 regions from genomic DNA. For each cell subset, the extracted genomic DNA was distributed evenly across all wells of several immunoSEQ 96-well plates, and each plate served as one replicate. For sorted subsets, 150 to 250 ng of genomic DNA, equivalent to some 30,000 T cell genomes, went into each replicate PCR. Purified libraries were measured with a Qubit 3.0 fluorometer, size-checked on a Bioanalyzer 2100, and measured again with the KAPA Library Quantification kit. Every immunoSEQ 96-well plate was sequenced on a separate single-read 150-cycle Illumina NextSeq 550 flow cell. In the paper's pipeline: The immunoSEQ output contained only junctional sequences without quality scores, so filtering could not match that applied to full-length reads. Sequences were annotated with PyIR, a Python wrapper for IgBLAST v1.9, and V/J genes and CDR3 were assigned using IMGT germline references. Reads were removed for weak V/J assignments (E-value above 1e-6), missing CDR3, stop codons, out-of-frame junctions, or ambiguous translated residues. V3J clonotypes were defined as sequences sharing the same inferred V gene, J gene, and CDR3 amino acid sequence. To compute the percentage overlap between repertoires, the number of shared unique clonotypes was divided by the size of the smaller repertoire. Repertoire richness was assessed with RTK rarefaction, the Chao1 estimator, and Recon v2.1 estimates of unobserved clonotypes. OLGA was used to compute generation probabilities for all TCRbeta clonotypes that the gDNA method yielded from a few donors. The source is immuneACCESS, and TCRdb retained only in-frame sequences with V and J called. Part of the clones is not carried over; for the studies checked, unresolved V genes explain less than half of this, and the remainder is unexplained. V, J and clone size were drawn from that table, and D and trimming were deduced from the DNA. For this sample the table gives more than 2 million clones, of which 85% to 95% were detected only once. Approximately 0.13% of the sample goes to the ten largest clones.

The germline V gene (reference sequence) sets CDR1 to SEHNR and CDR2 to FQNEAQ. V trim: 5 bases; J trim: 7 bases; unmatched bases: 4. Inclusive of the bounding cysteine and phenylalanine, the CDR3 is 13 residues long. Just CDR3 DNA is preserved here, 39 bases in frame from base 1. Study-wide conclusions, independent of this receptor: Sampling was limited to blood, and TCR repertoires in tissue likely differ from TCR repertoires in blood. Estimated clonotype richness was generally larger for naive than for memory subsets. Pairwise subsampling led to the expectation that sequencing depth would affect the degree of clonotype sharing among donors. Incomplete sequencing was indicated by rarefaction of sorted-subset datasets, despite the large sequencing depth. Across several donors, roughly 5% of naive CD4, around 3.3% of naive CD8, 2.3% of memory CD4, and over 0.35% of memory CD8 clonotypes were shared. Because the study included a small number of donors, the genetic and exposure-history diversity represented was limited. Compared with non-shared clonotypes, clonotypes shared by all four sorted-subset donors had higher generation probabilities.

Details on this clone: Its antigen target is currently unknown. No quality values exist for individual bases; no much larger clone is one base distant.

Donors were healthy HIV-negative adults with no recently reported acute infections or vaccinations. Every donor was a Caucasian adult residing in Nashville, Tennessee, USA. CD4+ T cells were enriched by magnetic negative selection; naive cells were then positively selected on CD45RA, and the negative fraction formed the memory subset. After blood collection by leukapheresis, PBMCs were isolated using Ficoll-Histopaque density gradient centrifugation and then cryopreserved in the vapor phase of liquid nitrogen. Analytical flow cytometry was used to check the purity and quantity of every magnetically sorted T cell population. From each sorted fraction, genomic DNA was isolated and quantified by UV absorbance on a Nanodrop 2000c.

The sequence links TRBV7-9 to TRBJ1-2, with 10 middle bases fitting TRBD1. The TCR was taken from a young man in good health. Material: naive CD4+ T cells sorted from blood. This sample's cell subset or site label indicates: CD45RA+ positively selected. The CDR3 sequence is CASSRQGAFGYTF. The DNA sequence is TGTGCCAGCAGCCGACAGGGGGCATTTGGCTACACCTTC.